The rows below give T cell receptor beta chains drawn from one sample of a study of blood T cell repertoires in COVID-19. Produced via immunoSEQ multiplex PCR; TCRdb's table is partial and in-frame only. The sample has about 70,000 clones, over 60% seen once. The sequenced sample consisted of peripheral blood. Every receptor here comes from a woman older than 75 with active or convalescent COVID-19. Each CDR3 is given with its conserved first and last residue. The D gene is left open where the match is weak. Size is omitted from some rows. Given values are once, few, many or a class for expanded clones.

j_call | v_call | d_call | clone_size | cdr3_nt | cdr3_aa
TRBJ1-2 | TRBV30 | - | - | TGTGCCTGGAGGACGAAAGGGGGTGGCTACACCTTC | CAWRTKGGGYTF
TRBJ1-4 | TRBV18 | TRBD1 | - | TGTGCCAGCTCACCGCGGACAGGGCAACTAGAAAAACTGTTTTTT | CASSPRTGQLEKLFF
TRBJ2-6 | TRBV3-1/TRBV3-2 | TRBD1 | - | TGTGCCAGCAGCCCGACAGGGATTGACTCTGGGGCCAACGTCCTGACTTTC | CASSPTGIDSGANVLTF
TRBJ2-1 | TRBV21-1 | - | - | TGTGCCAGCAGCACACGACAGGGTGGTTACAATGAGCAGTTCTTC | CASSTRQGGYNEQFF
TRBJ1-2 | TRBV7-2 | - | - | TGTGCCAGCAGCTTAAACCCCGGAGAACATGGCTACACCTTC | CASSLNPGEHGYTF
TRBJ2-3 | TRBV20-1 | TRBD2 | - | TGCAGTGCTAGTGGAGCGGGGGCGGGAGATACGCAGTATTTT | CSASGAGAGDTQYF
TRBJ1-4 | TRBV4-2 | - | - | TGTGCCAGCAGCCAAGATCAGCCCTCGTGGCAGGGTGGTGAAAAACTGTTTTTT | CASSQDQPSWQGGEKLFF
TRBJ2-7 | TRBV4-3 | - | - | TGCGCCAGCAGCCAAGACTTTCTAGCCGAGCAGTACTTC | CASSQDFLAEQYF
TRBJ2-1 | TRBV3-1/TRBV3-2 | - | - | TGTGCCAGCAGCCCCGACTCCGTCAATGAGCAGTTCTTC | CASSPDSVNEQFF
TRBJ1-4 | TRBV6-5 | - | - | TGTGCCACCACAGGGTCTAATAATGAAAAACTGTTTTTT | CATTGSNNEKLFF
TRBJ1-6 | TRBV6-6 | - | - | TGTGCCAGCAGTTACTCGGCAGAAGTCTATAATTCACCCCTCCACTTT | CASSYSAEVYNSPLHF
TRBJ1-2 | TRBV7-8 | TRBD1 | - | TGTGCCAGCAGCAAAGGACTCCGGGACAGGGTAAACAACTATGGCTACACCTTC | CASSKGLRDRVNNYGYTF
TRBJ1-1 | TRBV10-3 | - | few | TGTGCCATCAGTGAGGCTGGGGCTGACACTGAAGCTTTCTTT | CAISEAGADTEAFF
TRBJ1-1 | TRBV12-3/TRBV12-4 | TRBD1 | - | TGTGCCAGCAGTCGGACAGGGGGTTATGTAGCTTTCTTT | CASSRTGGYVAFF
TRBJ2-5 | TRBV27 | - | once | TGTGCCAGCAGGACCACAGGGATACAAGAGACCCAGTACTTC | CASRTTGIQETQYF
TRBJ1-1 | TRBV25-1 | TRBD1 | - | TGTGCCAGCAGTTACATTAAGGGACAGGGCAAAACTGAAGCTTTCTTT | CASSYIKGQGKTEAFF
TRBJ1-2 | TRBV3-1/TRBV3-2 | - | - | TGTGCCAGCAGCCAAGTCGGACAGAACTATGGCTACACCTTC | CASSQVGQNYGYTF
TRBJ1-3 | TRBV5-1 | - | - | TGCGCCAGCAGCTTGGCTGGGACTTTCAGCTCTGGAAACACCATATATTTT | CASSLAGTFSSGNTIYF
TRBJ2-2 | TRBV9 | TRBD2 | - | TGTGCCAGCAGCGTTTCTAGCGGGGGAATTCACACCGGGGAGCTGTTTTTT | CASSVSSGGIHTGELFF
TRBJ2-1 | TRBV7-2 | TRBD1 | - | TGTGCCAGCAGCTCCCCCTCGCCACAGGGGAATGAGCAGTTCTTC | CASSSPSPQGNEQFF
TRBJ2-1 | TRBV30 | TRBD1 | - | TGTGCCTGGAGTGAAACCGGGACAGGGAGAAATGAGCAGTTCTTC | CAWSETGTGRNEQFF
TRBJ2-3 | TRBV7-9 | - | - | TGTGCCAGCAGCTTACTCAGGCCTACGCTGACGGCAGATACGCAGTATTTT | CASSLLRPTLTADTQYF
TRBJ2-7 | TRBV10-3 | - | - | TGTGCCACTCGGTTGGGGGGAGGATCCTACGAGCAGTACTTC | CATRLGGGSYEQYF
TRBJ2-2 | TRBV5-1 | TRBD1 | - | TGCGCCAGCAGCCGGGACAGGGGTGACACCGGGGAGCTGTTTTTT | CASSRDRGDTGELFF
TRBJ2-7 | TRBV10-3 | TRBD1 | - | TGTGCCATCAGTGGACAGGGTCCCGACGAGCAGTACTTC | CAISGQGPDEQYF
TRBJ2-7 | TRBV12-5 | TRBD1 | - | TGTGCTAGTGGTTTGGTATTATCGGACAGGGACTCCTACGAGCAGTACTTC | CASGLVLSDRDSYEQYF
TRBJ1-5 | TRBV19 | TRBD1 | few | TGTGCCAGTAGTATTCCCCTAGGCTCCACAGGGGTTGGCAATCAGCCCCAGCATTTT | CASSIPLGSTGVGNQPQHF
TRBJ1-3 | TRBV7-7 | - | - | TGTGCTAGCAGCTTGGGAGGGGGAAACACCATATATTTT | CASSLGGGNTIYF
TRBJ2-7 | TRBV2 | - | - | TGTGCCAGCGGGGACTTTTTTACGGAGGAGCAGTACTTC | CASGDFFTEEQYF
TRBJ1-1 | TRBV6-5 | TRBD1 | - | TGTGCCAGCAGCCGGGACAGAGGGCAGGGGACTGAAGCTTTCTTT | CASSRDRGQGTEAFF
TRBJ2-2 | TRBV12-3/TRBV12-4 | - | - | TGTGCCAGCAGTTTCAATCCGACTCTCGAGCTGTTTTTT | CASSFNPTLELFF
TRBJ1-2 | TRBV28 | - | - | TGTGCCAGCAGTAGCAGGGTGACTGGCTACACCTTC | CASSSRVTGYTF
TRBJ1-1 | TRBV27 | - | few | TGTGCCAGCAGTCCAGGGTCCCATGTGGCTGAAGCTTTCTTT | CASSPGSHVAEAFF
TRBJ2-5 | TRBV9 | TRBD1 | - | TGTGCCAGCAGCGCCGATTCGGGACAGGGTACAACTGAGACCCAGTACTTC | CASSADSGQGTTETQYF
TRBJ1-1 | TRBV9 | - | - | TGTGCCAGCAGCGCGTTACAGGGAACTGAAGCTTTCTTT | CASSALQGTEAFF
TRBJ2-1 | TRBV6-2/TRBV6-3 | - | - | TGTGCCAGCAGTTTACAGAATGAGCAGTTCTTC | CASSLQNEQFF
TRBJ2-5 | TRBV12-3/TRBV12-4 | - | - | TGTGCCAGCAGCCATGAGGGGACCCAGTACTTC | CASSHEGTQYF
TRBJ2-7 | TRBV5-6 | TRBD1 | - | TGTGCCAGCAGCTCAGGGACAGGGGGATTTGACGAGCAGTACTTC | CASSSGTGGFDEQYF
TRBJ1-2 | TRBV3-1/TRBV3-2 | - | - | TGTGCCAGCAGCCAAGAAAAGGGAGGTGTCTTTGGCTACACCTTC | CASSQEKGGVFGYTF
TRBJ1-3 | TRBV4-3 | TRBD1 | - | TGCGCCAGCAGCCGTCTAGGGACAGGGGGCACTGGAAACACCATATATTTT | CASSRLGTGGTGNTIYF
TRBJ2-7 | TRBV5-5 | - | - | TGTGCCAGCAGCCCGGGGGGCCAGGGGACCACCTACGAGCAGTACTTC | CASSPGGQGTTYEQYF
TRBJ1-2 | TRBV18 | - | - | TGTGCCAGCTCACCACCCGATACAGATGGCTACACCTTC | CASSPPDTDGYTF
TRBJ2-6 | TRBV3-1/TRBV3-2 | - | - | TGTGCCAGCAGTCGCGGGGAGGAATCTGGGGCCAACGTCCTGACTTTC | CASSRGEESGANVLTF
TRBJ2-3 | TRBV7-3 | - | once | TGTGCCAGCAGCACACAGGGAGGGGACCTCACAGATACGCAGTATTTT | CASSTQGGDLTDTQYF
TRBJ1-3 | TRBV28 | - | - | TGTGCCAGCAGTTTATGGCAGTCGTACTCTGGAAACACCATATATTTT | CASSLWQSYSGNTIYF
TRBJ2-1 | TRBV2 | - | few | TGTGCCAGCAGTGAACTACGTGGCTCCTACAATGAGCAGTTCTTC | CASSELRGSYNEQFF
TRBJ2-3 | TRBV12-3/TRBV12-4 | TRBD2 | - | TGTGCCATAACAGCGGGAGGCACAGATACGCAGTATTTT | CAITAGGTDTQYF
TRBJ2-2 | TRBV5-8 | - | - | TGTGCCAGCAGCTTGGTAGAGTTGGAGCTGTTTTTT | CASSLVELELFF
TRBJ2-1 | TRBV5-1 | - | - | TGCGCCAGCAGCTACGGGCGGGGCCTCTACAATGAGCAGTTCTTC | CASSYGRGLYNEQFF
TRBJ1-5 | TRBV6-6 | - | - | TGTGCCAGCAGTTGGGACACTTATCAGCCCCAGCATTTT | CASSWDTYQPQHF
TRBJ1-1 | TRBV6-5 | - | - | TGTGCCAGCAGTTATCAGAACGGGGGTTCCGAAGCTTTCTTT | CASSYQNGGSEAFF
TRBJ1-4 | TRBV7-2 | TRBD1 | - | TGTGCCAGCAGCTTATGGCAGGGGGGTGAAAAACTGTTTTTT | CASSLWQGGEKLFF
TRBJ2-1 | TRBV5-1 | - | once | TGCGCCAGCAGCTTGGGTCAGAATGAGCAGTTCTTC | CASSLGQNEQFF
TRBJ1-3 | TRBV25-1 | - | - | TGTGCCAGCAGTGAGGAGCGCTCTGGAAACACCATATATTTT | CASSEERSGNTIYF
TRBJ1-4 | TRBV5-1 | - | - | TGCGCCAGCAGCTCTCAAGGGGGAACTAATGAAAAACTGTTTTTT | CASSSQGGTNEKLFF
TRBJ1-1 | TRBV19 | - | - | TGTGCCAGTAGTGCGACAGAGAACACTGAAGCTTTCTTT | CASSATENTEAFF
TRBJ2-3 | TRBV6-5 | TRBD2 | - | TGTGCCAGCAGCTCCGGGGGGGGCGAAGGGGATACGCAGTATTTT | CASSSGGGEGDTQYF
TRBJ1-1 | TRBV6-1 | - | - | TGTGCCAGCAGTGACGACCTGCGGTTAACTGAAGCTTTCTTT | CASSDDLRLTEAFF